This TCR beta chain appears in the sequencing data of a study of beta chain features in type 1 diabetes. The study reverse transcribed the entire isolated RNA, so it sequenced expressed TCRB transcripts. Assay: immunoSEQ multiplex PCR; the TCRdb copy retains only in-frame clones and omits some. The table records 600,000 to 650,000 clones, about 14% of them present only once. A few counts support this clone. As yet, its antigen is unknown. General observations from the study: Moderately but significantly shorter TCRB CDR3s were found in Type 1 diabetes patients in all four CD4+ subsets. The study notes PCR might favor shorter templates equally in patients and controls.

V lost 3 bases and J lost 2, with 20 bases in between. The CDR3 runs to 17 residues. Germline values: CDR1 LNHDA, CDR2 SQIVND (reference sequence). What was sequenced was naive CD4+ T cells from blood. The clonotype comes from a young man in good health. V and J are TRBV19 and TRBJ2-7; the D gene could be TRBD1 or TRBD2 (5 bases each). The CDR3 DNA follows: TGTGCCAGTAGTATCCCCTCGGGGCCCTTTGGAGCCTACGAGCAGTACTTC. It specifies CASSIPSGPFGAYEQYF. The whole variable domain, filled in from reference TRBV19 and TRBJ2-7, reads DGGITQSPKYLFRKEGQNVTLSCEQNLNHDAMYWYRQDPGQGLRLIYYSQIVNDFQKGDIAEGYSVSREKKESFPLTVTSAQKNPTAFYLCASSIPSGPFGAYEQYFGPGTRLTVT.